This is a list of T cell receptor beta chains from one sample in a study of blood T cell repertoires in COVID-19. Profiled with immunoSEQ multiplex PCR; TCRdb holds only in-frame clones, not every one. Of about 120,000 clones listed, over 75% are singletons. Sequenced input: peripheral blood. These receptors all come from a man aged 25 to 45 with COVID-19, enrolled during active disease. Each CDR3 is given with its conserved first and last residue. Fields, in order: D gene, J gene, V gene, CDR3 protein. The D gene is left open where the match is weak.

TRBD1	TRBJ1-1	TRBV12-3/TRBV12-4	CASRSGGTEAFF
TRBD2	TRBJ2-1	TRBV7-9	CASSFTGTSGGDSYNEQFF
.	TRBJ2-3	TRBV7-9	CASSSQGKGFGASTDTQYF
.	TRBJ1-5	TRBV5-1	CASRAGESDQPQHF
.	TRBJ1-4	TRBV9	CASNRGDAATNEKLFF
TRBD1	TRBJ1-2	TRBV5-1	CASSLKTGGWANYGYTF
TRBD2	TRBJ2-5	TRBV7-9	CASKDSGRAWETQYF
.	TRBJ1-5	TRBV19	CASTQRGGEWGNQPQHF
TRBD2	TRBJ2-2	TRBV5-4	CASSGWGGSKDTGELFF
TRBD1	TRBJ2-7	TRBV5-1	CASSLALSTGFSTYEQYF
.	TRBJ2-1	TRBV29-1	CSVERGTAYNEQFF
.	TRBJ1-5	TRBV11-2	CASSLGHSNQPQHF
.	TRBJ1-1	TRBV27	CASSSRTSAFF
TRBD2	TRBJ2-1	TRBV28	CASSSGLAGANYNEQFF
.	TRBJ2-5	TRBV28	CASSPQETQYF
TRBD1	TRBJ1-1	TRBV28	CASSSMGQGGWNTEAFF
TRBD1	TRBJ1-4	TRBV3-1/TRBV3-2	CASSSEGTGDEKLFF
.	TRBJ2-7	TRBV7-3	CASSLMGGGPSEEQYF
.	TRBJ1-2	TRBV28	CASSFRGGGSNYGYTF
TRBD1	TRBJ2-7	TRBV5-6	CASSSGQGYEQYF
TRBD1	TRBJ2-3	TRBV28	CASSPQGQKTDTQYF
TRBD2	TRBJ2-6	TRBV7-9	CASSLGLAGGPSGANVLTF
TRBD2	TRBJ2-2	TRBV9	CASSVDAGGGRELFF
TRBD2	TRBJ2-7	TRBV27	CASSYLAGGPYEQYF
TRBD1	TRBJ1-4	TRBV10-3	CANPSPMGQGVLGEKLFF
TRBD1	TRBJ2-7	TRBV20-1	CSASSREQKGAFYEQYF
TRBD2	TRBJ2-1	TRBV27	CASSLAGGYNEQFF
TRBD2	TRBJ2-5	TRBV30	CAWRGLAGQETQYF
.	TRBJ2-3	TRBV11-3	CASTPRSTAAPADTQYF
.	TRBJ2-1	TRBV30	CAWGAGNPYNEQFF
.	TRBJ2-7	TRBV19	CASSTVGPGEQYF
TRBD2	TRBJ2-3	TRBV7-3	CASRFRSGTNTDTQYF
TRBD2	TRBJ2-3	TRBV4-2	CASSQAASGGTDTQYF
TRBD2	TRBJ2-2	TRBV5-1	CASNKGTSGRSSTGELFF
TRBD1	TRBJ1-1	TRBV7-3	CASSLRGQYTEAFF
.	TRBJ1-1	TRBV29-1	CSVEDRNTEAFF
.	TRBJ2-1	TRBV7-2	CASSLLLGRYNEQFF
.	TRBJ1-2	TRBV2	CASSERGGWYGYTF
.	TRBJ2-3	TRBV6-1	CASSEAWQGADTQYF
TRBD2	TRBJ2-5	TRBV11-3	CASSLLAVRKETQYF
.	TRBJ1-3	TRBV12-5	CASGLGQPHSGNTIYF
TRBD1	TRBJ1-2	TRBV28	CASSQTQGQDYGYTF
.	TRBJ1-1	TRBV28	CASRQNTEAFF
TRBD1	TRBJ2-2	TRBV9	CASTRTGGTGELFF
.	TRBJ1-1	TRBV6-5	CASTYLEGTEAFF
.	TRBJ1-2	TRBV6-6	CASRGGDGYTF
.	TRBJ1-5	TRBV6-6	CASSYPGTAQPQHF
TRBD2	TRBJ2-7	TRBV5-1	CASSQLSGFSYEQYF